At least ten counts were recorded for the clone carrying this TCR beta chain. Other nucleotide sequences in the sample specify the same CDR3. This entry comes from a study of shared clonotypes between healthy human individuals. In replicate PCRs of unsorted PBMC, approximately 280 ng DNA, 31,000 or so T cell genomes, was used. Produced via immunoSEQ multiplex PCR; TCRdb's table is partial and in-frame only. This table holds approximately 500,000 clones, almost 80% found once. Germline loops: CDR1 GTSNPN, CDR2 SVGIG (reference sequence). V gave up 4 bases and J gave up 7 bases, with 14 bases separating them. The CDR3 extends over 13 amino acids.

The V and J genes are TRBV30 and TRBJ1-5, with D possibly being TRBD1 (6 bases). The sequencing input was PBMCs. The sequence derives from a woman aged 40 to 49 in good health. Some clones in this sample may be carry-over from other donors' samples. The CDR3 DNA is TGTGCCTGGACCGCAGGGGCGGGACAGCCCCAGCATTTT. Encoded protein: CAWTAGAGQPQHF.